This T cell receptor (beta chain) was recovered during a study of shared clonotypes between healthy human individuals. Sequencing used immunoSEQ multiplex PCR; TCRdb keeps in-frame clones, though not all of them. The sample carries 2 million to 2.5 million clones, under 97% recorded once. V was shortened by 4 bases and J by 6 bases, with 13 bases between the two germline ends. This CDR3 has 14 residues. Germline CDR1 SGHRS, CDR2 YFSETQ. Sample: naive CD4+ T cells sorted from blood. The sample's subset: CD45RA+ positively selected. The chain employs TRBV5-1 and TRBJ2-2, with D unresolved. The receptor comes from a young man in good health. Here the CDR3 reads CASSATTKAGELFF. The CDR3 DNA sequence: TGCGCCAGCAGCGCAACTACTAAGGCCGGGGAGCTGTTTTTT.